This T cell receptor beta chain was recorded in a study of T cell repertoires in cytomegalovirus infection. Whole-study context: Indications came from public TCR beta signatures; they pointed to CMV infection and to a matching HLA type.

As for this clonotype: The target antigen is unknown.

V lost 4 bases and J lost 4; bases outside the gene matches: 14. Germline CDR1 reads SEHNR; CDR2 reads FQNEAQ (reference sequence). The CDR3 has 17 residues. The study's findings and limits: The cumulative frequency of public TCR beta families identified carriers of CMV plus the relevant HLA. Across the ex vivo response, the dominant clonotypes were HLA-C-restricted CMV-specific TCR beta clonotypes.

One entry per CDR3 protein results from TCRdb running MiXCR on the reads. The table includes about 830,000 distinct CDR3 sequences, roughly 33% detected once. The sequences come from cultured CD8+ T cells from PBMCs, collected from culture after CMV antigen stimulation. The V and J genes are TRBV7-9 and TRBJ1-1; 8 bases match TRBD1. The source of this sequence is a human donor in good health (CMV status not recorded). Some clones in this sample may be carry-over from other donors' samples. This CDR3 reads CASSSLTGEKGGTEAFF. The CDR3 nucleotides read TGTGCCAGCAGCTCATTGACAGGGGAGAAGGGGGGCACTGAAGCTTTCTTT.